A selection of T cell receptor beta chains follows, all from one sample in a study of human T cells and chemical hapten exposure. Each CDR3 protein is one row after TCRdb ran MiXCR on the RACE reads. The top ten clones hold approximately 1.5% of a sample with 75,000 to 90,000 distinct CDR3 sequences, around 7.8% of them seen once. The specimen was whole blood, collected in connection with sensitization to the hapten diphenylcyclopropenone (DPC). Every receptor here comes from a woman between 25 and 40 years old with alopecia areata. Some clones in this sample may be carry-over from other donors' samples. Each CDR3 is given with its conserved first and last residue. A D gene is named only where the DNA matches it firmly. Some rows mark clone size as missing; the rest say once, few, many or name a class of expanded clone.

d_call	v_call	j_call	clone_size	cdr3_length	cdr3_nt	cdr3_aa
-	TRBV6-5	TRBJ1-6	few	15	TGTGCCAGCAGTTACTTGGCCTTTAGGAATTCACCCCTCCACTTT	CASSYLAFRNSPLHF
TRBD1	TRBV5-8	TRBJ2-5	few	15	TGTGCCAGCAGCTTGGGGGACAGGAGACAAGAGACCCAGTACTTC	CASSLGDRRQETQYF
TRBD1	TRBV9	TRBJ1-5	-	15	TGTGCCAGCAGCGTATCAGGGGGCATCAATCAGCCCCAGCATTTT	CASSVSGGINQPQHF
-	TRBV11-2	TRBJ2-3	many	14	TGTGCCAGCAGCCCCCGTGTCCGGACAGATACGCAGTATTTT	CASSPRVRTDTQYF
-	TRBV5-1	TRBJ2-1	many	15	TGCGCCAGCAGCCTCTCGCTCTTAGGCTACAATGAGCAGTTCTTC	CASSLSLLGYNEQFF
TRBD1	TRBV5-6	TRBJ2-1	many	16	TGTGCCAGCAACCGAGTAGGGACAGGGGGGTACAATGAGCAGTTCTTC	CASNRVGTGGYNEQFF
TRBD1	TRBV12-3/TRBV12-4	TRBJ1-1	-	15	TGTGCCAGCAGTCCATCGACAGGGGGAGGCACTGAAGCTTTCTTT	CASSPSTGGGTEAFF
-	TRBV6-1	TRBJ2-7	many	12	TGTGCCAGCATTAACCGGGAATACGAGCAGTACTTC	CASINREYEQYF
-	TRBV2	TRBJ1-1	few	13	TGTGCCAGCAGTGAAAGGACAGCAAAAGAAGCTTTCTTT	CASSERTAKEAFF
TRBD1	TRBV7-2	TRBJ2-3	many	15	TGTGCCAGCAGCTTAGGGAGACAGGGAGCGCATACGCAGTATTTT	CASSLGRQGAHTQYF
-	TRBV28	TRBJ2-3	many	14	TGTGCCAGCAGTTTCGGTGTGGATACAGATACGCAGTATTTT	CASSFGVDTDTQYF
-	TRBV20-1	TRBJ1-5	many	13	TGCAGTGCTAGAGTGTCGGGGAGTCAGCCCCAGCATTTT	CSARVSGSQPQHF
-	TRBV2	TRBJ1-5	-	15	TGTGCCAGCAGTGAATCCTGGCAGATCAATCAGCCCCAGCATTTT	CASSESWQINQPQHF
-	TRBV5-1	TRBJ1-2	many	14	TGCGCCAGCAGCTTGGTTTACGGGGTGCCCGACTACACCTTC	CASSLVYGVPDYTF
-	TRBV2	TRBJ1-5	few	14	TGTGCCAGCAGTGAAGCCACCCTCTCCCAGCCCCAGCATTTT	CASSEATLSQPQHF
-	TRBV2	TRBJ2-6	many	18	TGTGCCAGCAGTGTGGAGGGTGGTACATTTCTGGGGGCCAACGTCCTGACTTTC	CASSVEGGTFLGANVLTF
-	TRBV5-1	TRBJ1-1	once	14	TGCGCCAGCAGCCCACCACAGGGGAACACTGAAGCTTTCTTT	CASSPPQGNTEAFF
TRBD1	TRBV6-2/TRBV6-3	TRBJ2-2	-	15	TGTGCCAGCAGACGTGGGACAGAGTACACCGGGGAGCTGTTTTTT	CASRRGTEYTGELFF
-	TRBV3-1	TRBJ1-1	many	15	TGTGCCAGCTCTAGGCGCACAACTATGAACACTGAAGCTTTCTTT	CASSRRTTMNTEAFF
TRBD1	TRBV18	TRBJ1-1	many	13	TGTGCCAGCTCTCCGGACAGGGACACTGAAGCTTTCTTT	CASSPDRDTEAFF
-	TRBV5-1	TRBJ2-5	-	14	TGCGCCAGCAGTTCCCCCGGGGGCGCAGAGACCCAGTACTTC	CASSSPGGAETQYF
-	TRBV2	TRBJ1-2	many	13	TGTGCCAGCAGTGCTGATTCAAACTATGGCTACACCTTC	CASSADSNYGYTF
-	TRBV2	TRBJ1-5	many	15	TGTGCCAGCAGTGTTTATGGCACAGCCCCGAGTGCCCAGCATTTT	CASSVYGTAPSAQHF
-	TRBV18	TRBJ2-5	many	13	TGTGCCAGCTCCGAACTAGTACAAGAGACCCAGTACTTC	CASSELVQETQYF
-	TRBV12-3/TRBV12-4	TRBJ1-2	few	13	TGTGCCAGCAGTTTTGGGGTTTACTATGGCTACACCTTC	CASSFGVYYGYTF
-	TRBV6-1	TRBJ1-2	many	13	TGTGCCAGCAGGTTACAGGGTGACTATGGCTACACCTTC	CASRLQGDYGYTF
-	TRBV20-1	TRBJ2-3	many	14	TGCAGTGCTGGACCCTGGGACACCTCAGATACGCAGTATTTT	CSAGPWDTSDTQYF
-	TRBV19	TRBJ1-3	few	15	TGTGCCAGTAGTATAAAAGGAGGCTCTGGAAACACCATATATTTT	CASSIKGGSGNTIYF
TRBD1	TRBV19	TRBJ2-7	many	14	TGTGCCAGTAGTAGGACAGGGGGTATCTACGAGCAGTACTTC	CASSRTGGIYEQYF
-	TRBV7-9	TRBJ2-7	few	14	TGTGCCAGCAGCCCGCTAGGGGGGGGCTACGAGCAGTACTTC	CASSPLGGGYEQYF
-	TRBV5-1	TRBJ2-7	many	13	TGCGCCAGCAGGATCGACAGAGACTACGAGCAGTACTTC	CASRIDRDYEQYF
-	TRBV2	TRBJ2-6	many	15	TGTGCCAGCAGCTCAACTCAATCTGGGGCCAACGTCCTGACTTTC	CASSSTQSGANVLTF
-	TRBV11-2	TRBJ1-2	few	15	TGTGCCAGCAGCTTAGCCGGGACGGGCGCAGAGGGCTACACCTTC	CASSLAGTGAEGYTF
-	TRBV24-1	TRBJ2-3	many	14	TGTGCCACCAGTGATGCGGGGACCTCGGGTACGCAGTATTTT	CATSDAGTSGTQYF
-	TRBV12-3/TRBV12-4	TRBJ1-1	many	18	TGTGCCAGCAGCCAATCCACCACTCGACAGGTGAGAGAGACTGAAGCTTTCTTT	CASSQSTTRQVRETEAFF
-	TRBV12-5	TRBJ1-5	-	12	TGTGCTAGTGGTTTGGTAAGGCAGCCCCAGCATTTT	CASGLVRQPQHF
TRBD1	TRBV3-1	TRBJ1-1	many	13	TGTGCCAGCAGCACCACAGGGGGCACTGAAGCTTTCTTT	CASSTTGGTEAFF
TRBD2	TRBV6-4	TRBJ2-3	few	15	TGTGCCAGCAGTGATGGCGGGGGTGAGGCAGATACGCAGTATTTT	CASSDGGGEADTQYF
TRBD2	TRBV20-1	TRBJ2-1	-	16	TGCAGTGCTAGAGATCGAGCGGGGGGGCCGTTCGATGAGCAGTTCTTC	CSARDRAGGPFDEQFF
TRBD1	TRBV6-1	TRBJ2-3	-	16	TGTGCCAGCAGTGAAGTAGTGACAGGGGGAGCCGATACGCAGTATTTT	CASSEVVTGGADTQYF
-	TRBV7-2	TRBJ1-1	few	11	TGTGCCAGCAGCTTAGCCTGGGAAGCTTTCTTT	CASSLAWEAFF
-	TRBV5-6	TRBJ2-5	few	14	TGTGCCAGCAGCTTGGTGGGTCAGACAGAGACCCAGTACTTC	CASSLVGQTETQYF
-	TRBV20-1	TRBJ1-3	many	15	TGCAGTGCTACGACCGACAGGAACTCTGGAAACACCATATATTTT	CSATTDRNSGNTIYF
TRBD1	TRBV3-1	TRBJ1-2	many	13	TGTGCCAGCAGCCATGCAACAGGGGTTGGCTACACCTTC	CASSHATGVGYTF
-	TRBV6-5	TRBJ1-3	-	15	TGTGCCAGCAGTTTATCTGGGGTCCCTGGAAACACCATATATTTT	CASSLSGVPGNTIYF
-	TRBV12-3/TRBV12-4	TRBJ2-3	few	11	TGTGCCAGCAGGCGCGGGGATACGCAGTATTTT	CASRRGDTQYF
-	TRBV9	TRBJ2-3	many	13	TGTGCCAGTGCAGGGGGGGGGACAGATACGCAGTATTTT	CASAGGGTDTQYF
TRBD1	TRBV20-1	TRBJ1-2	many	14	TGCAGTGCTACCGGGACAGGGGGCGACTATGGCTACACCTTC	CSATGTGGDYGYTF
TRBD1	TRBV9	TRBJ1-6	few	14	TGTGCCATTCCGGACAGGAACTATAATTCACCCCTCCACTTT	CAIPDRNYNSPLHF
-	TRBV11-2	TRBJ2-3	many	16	TGTGCCAGCAGCTTAGGCCCCTCGTTTGGCACAGATACGCAGTATTTT	CASSLGPSFGTDTQYF
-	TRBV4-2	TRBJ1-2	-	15	TGTGCCAGCAGCCAAGAGGGTAGACGGGACTATGGCTACACCTTC	CASSQEGRRDYGYTF
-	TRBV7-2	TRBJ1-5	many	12	TGTGCCAGCAGCTTTGGTGGCCAGCCCCAGCATTTT	CASSFGGQPQHF
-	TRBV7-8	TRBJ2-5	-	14	TGTGCCAGCAGCCCGGACTGGAGGGAAGAGACCCAGTACTTC	CASSPDWREETQYF
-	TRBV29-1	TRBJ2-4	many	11	TGCAGCGTTGACCGGTTTTCCATTCAGTACTTC	CSVDRFSIQYF
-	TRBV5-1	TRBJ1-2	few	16	TGCGCCAGCAGCTTGGGGGCAGGAGGCGCTTTCTATGGCTACACCTTC	CASSLGAGGAFYGYTF
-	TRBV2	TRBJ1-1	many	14	TGTGCCAGCAGTGGTCAGGGAGTAGGAACTGAAGCTTTCTTT	CASSGQGVGTEAFF
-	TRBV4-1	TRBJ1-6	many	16	TGCGCCAGCAGCCAAGAGCAGGGGCTAAAGAATTCACCCCTCCACTTT	CASSQEQGLKNSPLHF